These 23 T cell receptor beta chains share one sample of origin, sequenced in a study of blood T cell repertoires in COVID-19. The repertoire was sequenced with immunoSEQ multiplex PCR; TCRdb's copy has only in-frame clones and lacks some. The sample lists more than 400,000 clones, roughly 87% seen once, with 0.65% to 0.9% in the top ten. The sequencing sample was made of PBMCs or T cells enriched from blood (not recorded which). Source of these receptors: a woman aged 18-35 years who had recovered from COVID-19.

This clone is a singleton in its sample. V usage is TRBV2 and J usage is TRBJ1-2; possible D gene TRBD1, 5 bases. The CDR3 has 12 residues. V was cut by 6 bases and J by 4 bases, with 9 bases left in between. Germline values: CDR1 SNHLY, CDR2 FYNNEI. CDR3 in DNA: TGTGCCAGCAGGGACACCAGCTATGGCTACACCTTC. Protein sequence: CASRDTSYGYTF.

The chain couples TRBV30 to TRBJ1-5; D remains ambiguous. Trimming took 3 bases from V and 0 from J, leaving 6 bases between them. Germline V gene sequence: CDR1 GTSNPN, CDR2 SVGIG (reference sequence). The CDR3 extends over 13 amino acids. This CDR3 reads CAWRTSSNQPQHF. The DNA of the CDR3 is TGTGCCTGGAGAACTTCTAGCAATCAGCCCCAGCATTTT.

J is TRBJ2-3 and V is TRBV5-4, with TRBD2 as a possible D gene (5 bases). This CDR3 is built from 15 residues. Trimming shortened V by 0 bases and J by 3 bases, and 11 bases separated the two germline ends. Germline-derived CDR1 and CDR2 are SGHNT and YYREEE (reference sequence). The CDR3 here is CASSLGGPGTDTQYF. The CDR3 bases are TGTGCCAGCAGCTTGGGCGGACCGGGAACAGATACGCAGTATTTT.

The rearrangement links TRBV19 to TRBJ1-5; D is unresolved. Germline assignment: CDR1 LNHDA and CDR2 SQIVND (reference sequence). The CDR3 covers 13 residues. V dropped 5 bases and J dropped 4 bases, with 9 bases sitting between them. CDR3 coding DNA: TGTGCCAGTAGTTTAGGGAGGAATCAGCCCCAGCATTTT. Protein: CASSLGRNQPQHF.

This clone was seen a single time. The chain is built from TRBV14 and TRBJ1-5; no reliable D call. The CDR3 is made up of 15 amino acids. V was trimmed by 0 bases and J by 2 bases, leaving 8 bases between them. Germline V gene data show CDR1 as SGHDN and CDR2 as FVKESK. The CDR3 region is CASSQEGRGNQPQHF. The DNA of the CDR3 is TGTGCCAGCAGCCAAGAGGGGAGGGGCAATCAGCCCCAGCATTTT.

The gene calls are TRBV5-6 and TRBJ2-7; weak D call: TRBD2 (7 bases). The CDR3 consists of 13 residues. The germline V gene has CDR1 SGHDT and CDR2 YYEEEE. V dropped 4 bases and J dropped 6 bases, with 14 bases sitting between them. CDR3 sequence (DNA): TGTGCCAGCAGCCTAGGGGGGGCAGGCGAGCAGTACTTC. Translating it yields CASSLGGAGEQYF.

The V call is TRBV4-1, the J call TRBJ1-2; no clear D gene. Trimming removed 0 bases from V and 5 bases from J, with 22 bases in between. The CDR3 runs 18 residues. The germline CDR1 and CDR2 sequences are MGHRA and YSYEKL. For the CDR3, the DNA is TGCGCCAGCAGCCAAGAGTCCCCTTTCGGGTCCCCCTCATATGGCTACACCTTC. It yields the protein CASSQESPFGSPSYGYTF.

This chain joins TRBV10-2 and TRBJ1-4, with D unresolved. Trimming took off 10 bases at V and 5 bases at J, with 17 bases between the two ends. Germline V gene data show CDR1 as WSHSY and CDR2 as SAAADI. The CDR3 contains 14 residues. CDR3 sequence reads: CATTSTGENEKLFF. Here the CDR3 DNA reads TGCGCCACCACCTCAACTGGGGAGAATGAAAAACTGTTTTTT.

The V call is TRBV2, the J call TRBJ2-3; D may be TRBD2 (5 bases). Trimming removed 10 bases from V and 2 bases from J, with 13 bases in between. There are 13 residues in the CDR3. Germline V gene lookup returns CDR1 SNHLY and CDR2 FYNNEI. The CDR3 region is CATSSGYTDTQYF. The CDR3 DNA sequence: TGTGCCACCTCAAGCGGATACACAGATACGCAGTATTTT.

The rearrangement uses TRBV6-7 and TRBJ2-7; D remains ambiguous. TRBV6-7 is an ORF; its function is uncertain. V was shortened by 2 bases and J by 2 bases, with 7 bases between the two germline ends. The CDR3 contains 13 residues. CDR3 in amino acids: CASSYQDAYEQYF. In nucleotides, the CDR3 is TGTGCCAGCAGTTACCAGGATGCCTACGAGCAGTACTTC.

This sequence joins TRBV5-1 and TRBJ2-7; tentative D call: TRBD1 (5 bases). Germline V gives CDR1 SGHRS, CDR2 YFSETQ. This CDR3 has 14 amino acids. The V and J ends lost 1 base and 5 bases respectively, with 13 bases between them. The CDR3 region has the DNA TGCGCCAGCAGCTTGAAGGGCCAGGGCCACGAGCAGTACTTC. Its translation is CASSLKGQGHEQYF. The full variable domain, its missing parts supplied by reference TRBV5-1 and TRBJ2-7, is KAGVTQTPRYLIKTRGQQVTLSCSPISGHRSVSWYQQTPGQGLQFLFEYFSETQRNKGNFPGRFSGRQFSNSRSEMNVSTLELGDSALYLCASSLKGQGHEQYFGPGTRLTVT.

The chain combines TRBV30 with TRBJ2-7; D possibly corresponds to TRBD2 (6 bases). The CDR3 length is 14 residues. The germline CDR1 and CDR2 sequences are GTSNPN and SVGIG (reference sequence). Trimming removed 4 bases at V and 4 bases at J, with 17 bases between. DNA of the CDR3: TGTGCCTGGAAATCCCTCGGGGGTGCGTACGAGCAGTACTTC. As protein: CAWKSLGGAYEQYF.

The chain recombines TRBV6-6 with TRBJ2-7, with TRBD1 identical over 11 bases. Trimming took 10 bases from V and 3 from J; bases not matched to a gene: 8. Germline-derived CDR1 and CDR2 are MNHNY and SVGAGI (reference sequence). This CDR3 contains 14 residues. The CDR3 here is CATCGGTGGYEQYF. CDR3 DNA sequence: TGTGCCACCTGTGGGGGGACAGGGGGCTACGAGCAGTACTTC.

The chain couples TRBV6-2 or TRBV6-3 to TRBJ1-6, with D possibly matching TRBD1 (6 bases). With 6 bases removed from V and 7 bases from J, the gap between germline ends came to 19 bases. In germline, CDR1 is MNHEY, CDR2 SVGEGT. The CDR3 extends over 16 amino acids. The CDR3 sequence is CASSPTPTGWNSPLHF. The CDR3 coding sequence is TGTGCCAGCAGCCCTACCCCGACAGGATGGAATTCACCCCTCCACTTT.

The rearrangement uses TRBV18 and TRBJ2-3; 11 bases fit TRBD2. CDR1 and CDR2 (germline): KGHSH, LQKENI. This CDR3 is 16 amino acids long. Trimming at V came to 4 bases and at J to 2 bases, leaving 5 bases not matched to a gene. The CDR3 DNA is TGTGCCAGCTCACTTGGGACTAGCGGAACCACAGATACGCAGTATTTT. Translation: CASSLGTSGTTDTQYF.

The chain joins TRBV6-5 to TRBJ2-1; D unresolved. V lost 5 bases and J lost 10, with 12 bases in between. The CDR3 spans 12 residues. Per the germline V gene, CDR1 is MNHEY and CDR2 is SVGAGI. Here the CDR3 reads CASSRTTGEQFF. The DNA for the CDR3 is TGTGCCAGCAGTAGAACGACCGGGGAGCAGTTCTTC.

The V call is TRBV7-2, the J call TRBJ1-4; D possibly corresponds to TRBD1 (5 bases). From germline, CDR1 is SGHTA and CDR2 FQGNSA. Between the trimmed V and J ends, which lost 3 bases and 1 base, there was a span of 9 bases. The CDR3 extends over 15 amino acids. CDR3 DNA sequence: TGTGCCAGCAGCTTGGGGGGAATAACTAATGAAAAACTGTTTTTT. Translating gives CASSLGGITNEKLFF.

This chain connects TRBV7-2 to TRBJ1-2; the D gene is possibly TRBD1 (6 bases). V lost 8 bases, J lost 8 bases, and 24 bases lay in between. Germline V gives CDR1 SGHTA, CDR2 FQGNSA. This CDR3 region has 15 residues. The CDR3 nucleotides are TGTGCCAGCCGTCCGGGGGGCGGATCTGGAAGGGGCTACACCTTC. Translating gives CASRPGGGSGRGYTF.

V gene TRBV7-2 combines with J gene TRBJ1-2; D is possibly TRBD1 (5 bases). This CDR3 is built from 15 residues. Trimming removed 1 base from V and 8 bases from J, with 17 bases in between. Per the germline V gene, CDR1 is SGHTA and CDR2 is FQGNSA. Written as DNA, the CDR3 is TGTGCCAGCAGCTTAGAGGGTTCAGGGTATGACGGCTACACCTTC. Translating it yields CASSLEGSGYDGYTF.

This chain uses TRBV3-1 (or the pseudogene TRBV3-2) with TRBJ1-5; tentative D call: TRBD1 (6 bases). This CDR3 spans 14 amino acids. The V and J ends lost 3 bases and 7 bases respectively, with 13 bases between them. The germline V gene encodes CDR1 LGHDT and CDR2 YNNKEL (reference sequence). As DNA, the CDR3 is TGTGCCAGCAGCCATGGGGGGGCGTGGCAGCCCCAGCATTTT. Amino acids: CASSHGGAWQPQHF.

The gene calls are TRBV5-1 and TRBJ2-3, with 9 positions matching TRBD2. V gave up 0 bases and J gave up 5 bases; unmatched junction bases: 4. Germline V gene sequence: CDR1 SGHRS, CDR2 YFSETQ. The CDR3 runs to 15 residues. The CDR3 protein is CASSLGGGAIDTQYF. For the CDR3, the DNA is TGCGCCAGCAGCTTGGGCGGGGGGGCGATAGATACGCAGTATTTT.

This chain joins TRBV14 and TRBJ2-2; D possibly corresponds to TRBD2 (5 bases). The CDR3 consists of 14 residues. Trimming shortened V by 3 bases and J by 2 bases, and 7 bases separated the two germline ends. From germline, CDR1 is SGHDN and CDR2 FVKESK. CDR3 nucleotide sequence: TGTGCCAGCAGCCAGGGAGTTAACACCGGGGAGCTGTTTTTT. Translating it yields CASSQGVNTGELFF.

The J gene is TRBJ2-7, the V gene TRBV14, with D possibly matching TRBD2 (5 bases). The V gene's germline CDR1 is SGHDN and CDR2 FVKESK. V lost 5 bases and J lost 7, with 15 bases in between. The CDR3 is 13 amino acids. Written as DNA, the CDR3 is TGTGCCAGCAGCATTCGGGCCCCGGGAGAGCAGTACTTC. Translated, it gives CASSIRAPGEQYF.